The clone carrying this T cell receptor beta chain was seen a few times. Its target is not known. This sample's time point: newly diagnosed GD, antithyroid drugs for less than 3 months. The TCR library used RNA extracted from PBMCs. In Xi'an, China, an endocrinology department was the source of patients. This record comes from a study of regulatory T cells in long-lasting Graves disease. Arm-PCR of CDR3 regions and iRepertoire HTBI primers were used to build TCR beta libraries. TCRdb passed the multiplex PCR reads through MiXCR, listing each CDR3 protein once. The data hold about 620,000 distinct CDR3 sequences, with roughly 16% observed a single time. This CDR3 region has 14 residues. V was clipped by 0 bases and J by 5 bases, with 10 bases between them. The germline V gene encodes CDR1 WSHSY and CDR2 SAAADI. Study-level points and caveats: Persistent patients shared more public clonotypes (over 2,500) than new patients (nearly 1,000). Gene preferences differed: TRBV28, TRBJ1-2, TRBJ2-5 in persistent cases.

These records were also assigned to another study, of T cells in Graves' hyperthyroidism and ophthalmopathy. That study adds: Absence of ophthalmopathy progression within 18 months defined stable Graves' hyperthyroidism.

The gene calls are TRBV10-2 and TRBJ1-2, with D uncertain. This TCR was recovered from a woman under 40 with Graves disease. The sequences come from peripheral blood mononuclear cells (PBMCs), collected at new diagnosis, from a patient treated with antithyroid drugs. For the CDR3, the DNA is TGCGCCAGCAGTGAGTCGCCCCAATGGTATGGCTACACCTTC. Protein sequence: CASSESPQWYGYTF.